This T cell receptor (beta chain) was documented in a study of T cell responses to AZD1222 COVID-19 vaccine (dated by TCRdb to the early 2020s). Context from the whole study: AZD1222 recipients given second doses at about 4 weeks or at about 12 weeks were pooled, since spike-specific TCR depth and breadth were not found to differ between the two schedules. A total of 233 trial participants underwent TCR sequencing, of whom some 210 received two doses of AZD1222 and about 26 received two doses of the MenACWY control vaccine. Trial participants were enrolled by age into subgroups of 18-55, 56-69 and 70-plus years, and about 150, 27 and 61 TCR-sequenced participants, respectively, were included in these subgroups. Study-wide conclusions, independent of this receptor: The vaccine-associated CD4 TCRs covered the entire spike protein, and the dominant responses fell in regions 160-218 and 743-854. Conclusions about previously exposed vaccinees are limited because only a handful of AZD1222 recipients were SARS-CoV-2 seropositive at baseline. Reportedly, close to half of the unique spike-specific TCRs recognized epitopes lying outside the regions that are mutated in the B.1.351 and B.1.1.7 variants. Participants were mostly white British, with more females than males. The authors suggested clonal diversity may have been underestimated. After two AZD1222 doses, spike-specific TCR breadth and depth were significantly higher than at day 0 and than in MenACWY recipients. In the small 56-69-year group, the increase in depth fell short of significance, most likely because of low power. Because no samples from the day 14 peak response were available, repertoires could be characterized only after the peak T cell response.

The CDR3 regions of human TCRbeta chains were analyzed by immunosequencing. The original pipeline was this. TCRs in the repertoires were matched against a reference library of SARS-CoV-2-specific TCRs that had been generated with the MIRA antigen-specificity platform. Breadth was defined as the fraction of unique TCRs that were SARS-CoV-2-associated, and depth was defined as the fraction of total T cells that were SARS-CoV-2-associated. Using the MIRA data, each spike-specific TCR was assigned both to the spike region to which the TCR was reactive and to a CD4 or CD8 class. Log10-transformed breadth and depth values were compared by one-way ANOVA with Sidak's multiple comparisons tests. TCRdb took over this immuneACCESS table, retaining in-frame rearrangements with V and J assigned. Such tables are incomplete; in checked studies, under half of the missing clones stem from an unresolved V gene, and the remainder is unexplained. The V and J calls and clone size were taken over from that table, and D and trimming were inferred from the DNA. In all, the sample holds around 110,000 clones, and approximately 88% of those were seen once. The ten top clones hold about 6.6% of the sample.

Its CDR3 holds 15 amino acids, cysteine through phenylalanine. Of the read, only the CDR3 DNA is kept; its 45 bases are in frame from base 1. Per the germline V gene, SGHRS is the CDR1 and YFSETQ is the CDR2. V loses 0 bases of germline sequence and J loses 2 bases, and the interval between the two ends is 8 bases. As concerns this clone: No antigen is known for it. No much larger clone is present one base from it, and per-base qualities are unavailable.

The time point label for this specimen denotes: baseline before first vaccination. Vaccinee samples came from UK trials COV001 and COV002, including a single-blind randomized controlled phase 2/3 trial of AZD1222 (ChAdOx1 nCoV-19) in healthy adults. Trial participant PBMC samples were collected at day 0 and day 28 after the second dose for TCRbeta chain sequencing. The receptor comes from an adult in good health. Source: peripheral blood, taken on day 0 of AZD1222 vaccination. The receptor chain draws on TRBV5-1 and TRBJ2-2; the D gene is unclear. The CDR3 protein is CASSLEGGNTGELFF. The DNA sequence is TGCGCCAGCAGCTTGGAGGGCGGCAACACCGGGGAGCTGTTTTTT.